This T cell receptor (beta chain) comes out of a study of cytomegalovirus exposure and HLA in healthy donors (dated by TCRdb to about 2017). Looking at the study overall: A later analysis indicated that the 95 to 150 validation repertoires were generated on the platform also employed for the approximately 700 repertoires of the first cohort. The study aimed to test whether signatures of past pathogen exposure could be identified by cataloging public T cell receptors. The study combined high-throughput TCR immunosequencing, statistical association of individual TCRs with disease status, and machine learning to predict cytomegalovirus infection status. In addition to the first cohort of around 670 subjects, a separate validation cohort of over 90 different subjects was used. The research as a whole found: A few of the identified cytomegalovirus-associated TCR beta chains were confirmed in vitro to be specific for cytomegalovirus antigens. The classifier was reported to diagnose cytomegalovirus status with high specificity and sensitivity in both the original and validation cohorts. A later analysis had no HLA typing for the validation cohort, so co-occurrence there was scored across all 120 repertoires. Most TCR sequences were observed very rarely across donors, whereas some public TCRs were present in many individuals. A total of about 180 TCR beta chains were listed by the study as associated with cytomegalovirus. The authors suggested that the approach could potentially be generalized to other disease states and immunological phenotypes. In a later analysis, TCRs clustered in the first cohort were found to also tend to co-occur in the roughly 110 validation repertoires, with 94% of cluster scores above 0.

For this clone: Its antigen target is currently unknown. No much larger clone exists at a distance of one base, and base qualities are not known.

The library relied on the immunoSEQ multiplex PCR assay. The source study handled its data this way. A statistical classification framework was developed to diagnose cytomegalovirus status using the catalog of TCR beta chain sequences. Drawn from immuneACCESS, this table holds only the in-frame rearrangements with V and J called that TCRdb kept. Clones are partly lost; checked studies trace under half to an unresolved V gene and leave the rest unexplained. V and J calls and clone size come straight from that table; D and trimming were deduced from the DNA. The sample table records over 80,000 clones; 85% of these occur just once. The ten largest clones represent around 20% of the sample. V is shortened by 2 bases, J by 3 bases, and the region joining them spans 8 bases. From cysteine to valine, the CDR3 is 13 amino acids long. Only the CDR3 portion is preserved as DNA: 39 bases, with reading frame beginning at the first base. The germline V gene yields MNHNS for CDR1 and SASEGT for CDR2.

Separate from the approximately 700-subject first cohort, the validation cohort of some 130 subjects was the group to which the donors belonged. This receptor chain uses TRBV6-1 and TRBJ2-7; a tentative D match to TRBD2 spans 5 bases. Input material: PBMCs. This receptor was taken from a man younger than 30 in good health and CMV-seropositive. The nucleotide sequence reads as follows: TGTGCCAGCAGTGAACAGCGGAACTACGAGCAGTACGTC. The resulting protein is CASSEQRNYEQYV.